The 11 T cell receptor beta chains below all came from one sample that was sequenced in a study of shared clonotypes between healthy human individuals. This table comes from immunoSEQ multiplex PCR, and its TCRdb copy is limited to in-frame clones, with some not included. The sample records some 300,000 clones, 70% to 75% being singletons. The sequenced sample consisted of memory CD4+ T cells sorted from blood. Subset meaning: CD45RA-negative fraction. These receptors were obtained from a man aged 25 to 40 in good health.

The chain is built from TRBV5-6 and TRBJ2-5; 7 bases are a match to TRBD1. CDR1 and CDR2 from the germline V gene are SGHDT and YYEEEE. V gave up 3 bases and J gave up 4 bases; unmatched junction bases: 12. CDR3 size: 16 residues. CDR3 sequence: CASSSRQGLMVETQYF. The CDR3 region has the DNA TGTGCCAGCAGCTCCCGACAGGGCCTGATGGTAGAGACCCAGTACTTC.

This clone was recorded a few times. The chain's CDR3 is CASSLLGSETQYF. The CDR3 DNA reads TGTGCCAGCAGTTTACTCGGGAGTGAGACCCAGTACTTC. The V and J genes are TRBV28 and TRBJ2-5; perhaps TRBD2 as D (6 bases). Germline V CDR1 and CDR2: MDHEN, SYDVKM. The CDR3 runs 13 residues. V lost 2 bases to trimming and J lost 5 bases, with 9 bases between them.

This chain uses TRBV29-1 with TRBJ2-3; 10 bases align to TRBD2. Germline values: CDR1 SQVTM, CDR2 ANQGSEA. V was clipped by 5 bases and J by 1 base; unmatched bases: 12. CDR3 length: 17 residues. CDR3 nucleotides: TGCAGCGTTCATGGGACTAGCGTTCGAGGAGGCACAGATACGCAGTATTTT. Protein product: CSVHGTSVRGGTDTQYF.

This chain connects TRBV30 to TRBJ1-5, with 12 bases fitting TRBD1. Unmatched junction bases numbered 8, after V lost 2 bases and J lost 0 bases. This CDR3 is 18 amino acids long. Germline V gene data show CDR1 as GTSNPN and CDR2 as SVGIG (reference sequence). DNA for the CDR3: TGTGCCTGGAGTTTCCGGGACAGGGGGCTCTATAGCAATCAGCCCCAGCATTTT. As protein: CAWSFRDRGLYSNQPQHF.

J is TRBJ2-7 and V is TRBV21-1; TRBD2 reflects the table's D call only, with no check against the DNA. TRBV21-1 is a documented pseudogene. The CDR3 spans 15 residues. The DNA of the CDR3 is TGTGCCAGCAGCAGACCTAAGCGGGGATCCTACGAGCAGTACTTC. Residues: CASSRPKRGSYEQYF.

The CDR3 protein is CASSYWARRTGASGANVLTF. The CDR3 bases are TGCGCCAGCAGTTATTGGGCCCGGCGGACAGGGGCATCTGGGGCCAACGTCCTGACTTTC. The chain employs TRBV5-1 and TRBJ2-6, with 9 bases fitting TRBD1. The V and J ends lost 5 bases and 1 base, in that order; junction bases with no gene match: 16. CDR1 and CDR2 from the germline V gene are SGHRS and YFSETQ. The CDR3 sequence is 20 residues long.

This clone was seen a handful of times. The sample holds other DNA sequences that translate to the same CDR3. The chain couples TRBV2 to TRBJ2-3; D is undetermined. Trimming took 5 bases from V and 1 from J, leaving 7 bases between them. The CDR3 is 13 amino acids. CDR1 and CDR2 from the germline V gene are SNHLY and FYNNEI. This CDR3 reads CASSLAGTDTQYF. The CDR3 nucleotides are TGTGCCAGCAGTTTAGCAGGCACAGATACGCAGTATTTT.

V gene TRBV5-8 combines with J gene TRBJ1-3; the D is unclear. Germline lookup yields CDR1 SGHTS and CDR2 YDEGEE. V was clipped by 0 bases and J by 4 bases, with 17 bases between them. The CDR3 length is 17 residues. This CDR3 reads CASSLAEYGHAGNTIYF. Here the CDR3 DNA reads TGTGCCAGCAGCTTGGCCGAGTACGGCCATGCAGGAAACACCATATATTTT. The whole variable domain, remainder taken from reference TRBV5-8 and TRBJ1-3, is EAGVTQSPTHLIKTRGQQATLRCSPISGHTSVYWYQQALGLGLQFLLWYDEGEERNRGNFPPRFSGRQFPNYSSELNVNALELEDSALYLCASSLAEYGHAGNTIYFGEGSWLTVV.

This clone was counted once. The chain employs TRBV18 and TRBJ2-2, with 8 bases that match TRBD2. This CDR3 is built from 17 residues. Germline CDR1 reads KGHSH; CDR2 reads LQKENI. The junction had 8 bases not matched to a gene; V was cut back by 3 bases and J by 2 bases. CDR3 in amino acids: CASSPALAGPNTGELFF. The CDR3 DNA follows: TGTGCCAGCTCACCCGCTTTAGCGGGACCCAACACCGGGGAGCTGTTTTTT.

V and J are TRBV19 and TRBJ2-7; maybe TRBD2 (5 bases). This CDR3 has 16 amino acids. V lost 3 bases to trimming and J lost 0 bases, with 15 bases between them. Germline CDR1 and CDR2: LNHDA and SQIVND (reference sequence). This chain's CDR3 is CASSMDLGAASYEQYF. CDR3 bases: TGTGCCAGTAGTATGGACCTGGGAGCGGCCTCCTACGAGCAGTACTTC.

The J gene is TRBJ2-2, the V gene TRBV7-8; TRBD2 aligns across 9 bases. V was pared by 9 bases and J by 6 bases, with 2 bases of the junction left unmatched. The germline gives CDR1 SGHVS, CDR2 FQNEAQ. The length of the CDR3 is 12 residues. CDR3 amino acids: CASQREAGELFF. The CDR3 region has the DNA TGTGCCAGTCAGCGGGAGGCCGGGGAGCTGTTTTTT. Variable domain in full (rest from reference TRBV7-8 and TRBJ2-2): GAGVSQSPRYKVAKRGQDVALRCDPISGHVSLFWYQQALGQGPEFLTYFQNEAQLDKSGLPSDRFFAERPEGSVSTLKIQRTQQEDSAVYLCASQREAGELFFGEGSRLTVL.